The 8 T cell receptor beta chains reported below all come from one sample, sequenced in a study of memory CD4+ T cells and cytomegalovirus serostatus (dated by TCRdb to about 2019). The library was prepared using the immunoSEQ multiplex PCR assay. TCRdb limited this immuneACCESS table to in-frame rearrangements with V and J called. A share of clones is missing; checked studies link under half to unresolved V genes, and the rest is unexplained. The sample table contains 30,000 to 40,000 clones; only one count was recorded for nearly 80% of them. About 0.8% of the sample belongs to the ten largest clones. Single viable CD3+CD4+CD8-CD45RO+ cells were sorted as memory CD4+ T cells on a FACSAria II. The sequencing input was memory CD4+ T cells from blood. These receptor sequences come from an adult in good health and CMV-seronegative.

The CDR3 here is CAWTGVTDTQYF. In DNA form, the CDR3 reads TGTGCCTGGACAGGGGTCACAGATACGCAGTATTTT. The chain uses TRBV30 and TRBJ2-3; possibly TRBD1 for D (6 bases). Per germline, CDR1 GTSNPN and CDR2 SVGIG (reference sequence). V lost 4 bases to trimming and J lost 2 bases, with 7 bases between them. The CDR3 totals 12 residues.

This clone has a single count. The rearrangement uses TRBV7-9 and TRBJ2-3, with a tentative D call TRBD1 (6 bases). The CDR3 covers 12 residues. CDR1 and CDR2 from the germline V gene are SEHNR and FQNEAQ (reference sequence). Trimming shortened V by 5 bases and J by 6 bases, and 9 bases separated the two germline ends. The CDR3 bases are TGTGCCAGCAGCGCACAGGGCGATACGCAGTATTTT. This encodes CASSAQGDTQYF.

The sample holds one count of this clone. The gene calls are TRBV19 and TRBJ2-5; 7 bases line up with TRBD2. J was trimmed by 5 bases and V by 6 bases; bases with no gene match: 3. The germline V gene encodes CDR1 LNHDA and CDR2 SQIVND (reference sequence). This CDR3 has 12 residues. Here the CDR3 reads CASRGGMETQYF. CDR3 DNA: TGTGCCAGTAGGGGGGGGATGGAGACCCAGTACTTC.

This clone was counted a single time. The J gene is TRBJ2-2, the V gene TRBV4-2, with D perhaps given as TRBD1 or TRBD2 (5 bases each). V was shortened by 1 base and J by 4 bases, with 13 bases between the two germline ends. In germline, CDR1 is LGHNA, CDR2 YNFKEQ. The CDR3 covers 16 residues. CDR3 sequence (DNA): TGTGCCAGCAGCCAAGCAAGGGACCCGGGCACCGGGGAGCTGTTTTTT. This codes for CASSQARDPGTGELFF.

The chain uses TRBV7-2 and TRBJ1-2; possible D gene TRBD1, 6 bases. The ends were cut back, 1 base at V and 6 bases at J, with 15 bases in the middle. The CDR3 is 15 residues long. The germline V gene encodes CDR1 SGHTA and CDR2 FQGNSA. For the CDR3, the DNA is TGTGCCAGCAGCTTAGATGTCGCAGGGGAAAATGGCTACACCTTC. Its protein product is CASSLDVAGENGYTF. The full variable domain, rest sourced from reference TRBV7-2 and TRBJ1-2, is GAGVSQSPSNKVTEKGKDVELRCDPISGHTALYWYRQSLGQGLEFLIYFQGNSAPDKSGLPSDRFSAERTGGSVSTLTIQRTQQEDSAVYLCASSLDVAGENGYTFGSGTRLTVV.

The rearrangement joins TRBV4-1 to TRBJ1-2; D remains unclear. Trimming took off 0 bases at V and 3 bases at J, with 11 bases between the two ends. Per germline, CDR1 MGHRA and CDR2 YSYEKL. The CDR3 length is 15 residues. Here the CDR3 DNA reads TGCGCCAGCAGCCAAGATACAGTACGAGACTATGGCTACACCTTC. Translated: CASSQDTVRDYGYTF.

V gene TRBV10-3 combines with J gene TRBJ1-5; possible D gene TRBD1, 6 bases. V lost 0 bases and J lost 6, with 18 bases in between. The CDR3 runs to 17 residues. The V gene's germline CDR1 is ENHRY and CDR2 SYGVKD. The CDR3 DNA reads as TGTGCCATCAGTGAGTCTGGAGGGGGTAGAGGAGGTCAGCCCCAGCATTTT. Translation gives CAISESGGGRGGQPQHF.

This clone has a handful of counts. An end of the junction does not agree with germline; a read error may underlie this. The CDR3 DNA sequence: TGTGCCAGCTGTGACAGTACCACTGAAGCTTTCTTT. It codes for CASCDSTTEAFF. The chain is built from TRBV2 and TRBJ1-1; tentative D call: TRBD1 (5 bases). Germline V gives CDR1 SNHLY, CDR2 FYNNEI. This CDR3 is built from 12 residues. Using reference TRBV2 and TRBJ1-1 for the parts outside the CDR3, the full variable domain is EPEVTQTPSHQVTQMGQEVILRCVPISNHLYFYWYRQILGQKVEFLVSFYNNEISEKSEIFDDQFSVERPDGSNFTLKIRSTKLEDSAMYFCASCDSTTEAFFGQGTRLTVV.